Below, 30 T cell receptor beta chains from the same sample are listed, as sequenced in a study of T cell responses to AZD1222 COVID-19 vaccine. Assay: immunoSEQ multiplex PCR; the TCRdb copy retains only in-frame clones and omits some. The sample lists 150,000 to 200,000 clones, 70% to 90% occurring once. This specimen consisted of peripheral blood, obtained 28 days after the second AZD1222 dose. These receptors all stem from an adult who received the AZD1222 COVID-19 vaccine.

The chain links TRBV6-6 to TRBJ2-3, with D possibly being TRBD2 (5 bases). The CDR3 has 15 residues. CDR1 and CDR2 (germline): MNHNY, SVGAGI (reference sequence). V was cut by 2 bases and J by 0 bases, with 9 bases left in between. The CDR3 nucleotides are TGTGCCAGCAGTTACGCAGGACTGAGCACAGATACGCAGTATTTT. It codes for CASSYAGLSTDTQYF.

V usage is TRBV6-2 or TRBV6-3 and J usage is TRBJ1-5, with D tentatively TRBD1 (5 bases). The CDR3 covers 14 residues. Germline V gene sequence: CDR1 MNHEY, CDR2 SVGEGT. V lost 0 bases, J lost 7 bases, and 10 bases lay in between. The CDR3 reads CASSYSAGYQPQHF. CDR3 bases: TGTGCCAGCAGTTACTCCGCAGGGTACCAGCCCCAGCATTTT.

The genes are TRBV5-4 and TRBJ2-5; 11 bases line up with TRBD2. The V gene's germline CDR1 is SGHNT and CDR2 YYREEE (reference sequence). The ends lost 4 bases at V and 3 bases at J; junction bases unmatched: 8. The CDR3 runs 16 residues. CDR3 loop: CASSPKLAGVEETQYF. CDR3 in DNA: TGTGCCAGCAGCCCAAAACTAGCGGGGGTCGAAGAGACCCAGTACTTC.

The CDR3 spells CASARDSGGWDEQFF. The DNA of the CDR3 is TGTGCCAGCGCTCGGGACAGTGGGGGGTGGGATGAGCAGTTCTTC. The chain employs TRBV6-5 and TRBJ2-1, with a tentative D call TRBD1 (7 bases). Germline CDR1 is MNHEY and CDR2 is SVGAGI. This CDR3 is built from 15 residues. V dropped 8 bases and J dropped 8 bases, with 22 bases sitting between them.

The CDR3 DNA sequence: TGCGCCAGCAGCCAAGCGGACAGGGCGAACACCGGGGAGCTGTTTTTT. Translating it yields CASSQADRANTGELFF. This chain uses TRBV4-3 with TRBJ2-2; TRBD1 matches at 8 bases. CDR3 length: 16 residues. V trimming: 1 base; J trimming: 0 bases; junction bases outside the gene matches: 1. CDR1 is LGHNA, CDR2 YSLEER, per germline.

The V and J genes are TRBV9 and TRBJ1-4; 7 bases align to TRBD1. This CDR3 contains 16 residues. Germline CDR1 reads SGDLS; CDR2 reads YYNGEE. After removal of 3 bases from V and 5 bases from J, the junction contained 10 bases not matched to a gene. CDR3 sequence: CASSGNRGEDNEKLFF. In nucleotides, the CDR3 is TGTGCCAGCAGCGGTAACAGGGGAGAGGACAATGAAAAACTGTTTTTT.

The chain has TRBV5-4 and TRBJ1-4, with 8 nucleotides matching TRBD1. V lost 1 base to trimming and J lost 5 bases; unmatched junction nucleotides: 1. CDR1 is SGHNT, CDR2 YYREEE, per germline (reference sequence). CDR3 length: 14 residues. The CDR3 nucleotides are TGTGCCAGCAGCTTGAACAGGGGGAATGAAAAACTGTTTTTT. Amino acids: CASSLNRGNEKLFF.

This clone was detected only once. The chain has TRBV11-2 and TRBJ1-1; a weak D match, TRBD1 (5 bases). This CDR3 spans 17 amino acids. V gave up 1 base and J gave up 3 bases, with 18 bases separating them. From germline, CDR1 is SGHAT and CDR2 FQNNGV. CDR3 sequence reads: CASSLGVGGPGDTEAFF. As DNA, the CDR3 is TGTGCCAGCAGCTTAGGGGTTGGGGGTCCGGGGGACACTGAAGCTTTCTTT. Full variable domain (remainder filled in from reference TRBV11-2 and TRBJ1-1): EAGVAQSPRYKIIEKRQSVAFWCNPISGHATLYWYQQILGQGPKLLIQFQNNGVVDDSQLPKDRFSAERLKGVDSTLKIQPAKLEDSAVYLCASSLGVGGPGDTEAFFGQGTRLTVV.

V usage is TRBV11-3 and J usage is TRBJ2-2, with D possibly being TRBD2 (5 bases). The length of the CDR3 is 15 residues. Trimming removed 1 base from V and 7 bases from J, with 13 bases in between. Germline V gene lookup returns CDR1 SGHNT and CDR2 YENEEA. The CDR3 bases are TGTGCCAGCAGCTTAGGTGGACTTTTAAACGGGGAGCTGTTTTTT. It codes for CASSLGGLLNGELFF.

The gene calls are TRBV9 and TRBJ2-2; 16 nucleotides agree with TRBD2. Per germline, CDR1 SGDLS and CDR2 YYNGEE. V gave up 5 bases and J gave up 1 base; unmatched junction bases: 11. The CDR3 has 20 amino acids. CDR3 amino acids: CASSASGTSGGAMNTGELFF. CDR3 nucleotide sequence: TGTGCCAGCAGTGCTTCCGGGACTAGCGGGGGGGCCATGAACACCGGGGAGCTGTTTTTT.

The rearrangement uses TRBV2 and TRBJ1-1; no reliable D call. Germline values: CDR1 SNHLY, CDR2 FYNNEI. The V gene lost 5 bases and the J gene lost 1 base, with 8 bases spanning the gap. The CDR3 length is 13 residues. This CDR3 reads CASSLSPNTEAFF. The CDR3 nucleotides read TGTGCCAGCAGTCTATCCCCGAACACTGAAGCTTTCTTT.

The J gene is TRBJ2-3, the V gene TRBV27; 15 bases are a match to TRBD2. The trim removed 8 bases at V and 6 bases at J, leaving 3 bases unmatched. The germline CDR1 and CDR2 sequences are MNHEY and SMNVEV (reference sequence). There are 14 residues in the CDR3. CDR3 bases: TGTGCCAGCGGGACTAGCGGGGGGTGGGATACGCAGTATTTT. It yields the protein CASGTSGGWDTQYF.

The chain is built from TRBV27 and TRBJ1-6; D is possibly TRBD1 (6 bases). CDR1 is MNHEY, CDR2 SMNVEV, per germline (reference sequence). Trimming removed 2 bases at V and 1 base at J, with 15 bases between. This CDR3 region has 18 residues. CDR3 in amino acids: CASSLNGFRGSYNSPLHF. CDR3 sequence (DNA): TGTGCCAGCAGTTTAAACGGCTTTAGGGGGTCCTATAATTCACCCCTCCACTTT.

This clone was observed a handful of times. The CDR3 DNA sequence: TGTGCCAGCAGTGAAGGCACGGGGCCCACCTACGAGCAGTACTTC. Encoded protein: CASSEGTGPTYEQYF. V is TRBV6-1 and J is TRBJ2-7, with D possibly being TRBD1 or TRBD2 (5 bases each). CDR1 is MNHNS, CDR2 SASEGT, per germline. Trimming cost V 1 base and J 2 bases, with 12 bases left between them. This CDR3 has 15 amino acids.

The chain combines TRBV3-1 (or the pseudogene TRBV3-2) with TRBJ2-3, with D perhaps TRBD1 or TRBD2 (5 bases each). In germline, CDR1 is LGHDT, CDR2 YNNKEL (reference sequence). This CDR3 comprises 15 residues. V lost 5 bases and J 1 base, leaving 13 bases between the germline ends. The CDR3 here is CASSREGTGTDTQYF. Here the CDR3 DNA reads TGTGCCAGCAGCAGAGAGGGGACGGGCACAGATACGCAGTATTTT.

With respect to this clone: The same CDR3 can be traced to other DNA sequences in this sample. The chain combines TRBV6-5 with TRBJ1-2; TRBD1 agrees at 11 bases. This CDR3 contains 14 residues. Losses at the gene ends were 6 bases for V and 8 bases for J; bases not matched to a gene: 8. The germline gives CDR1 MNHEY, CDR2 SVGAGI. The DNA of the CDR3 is TGTGCCAGCAGACCCGGACAGGGGGCGCGGGGCTACACCTTC. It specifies CASRPGQGARGYTF.

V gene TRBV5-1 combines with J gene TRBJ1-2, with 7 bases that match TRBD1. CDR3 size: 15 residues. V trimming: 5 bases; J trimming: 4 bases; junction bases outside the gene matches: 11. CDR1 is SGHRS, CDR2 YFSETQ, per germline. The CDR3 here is CASRREKQGSYGYTF. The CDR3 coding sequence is TGCGCCAGCAGGAGGGAGAAACAGGGGAGCTATGGCTACACCTTC.

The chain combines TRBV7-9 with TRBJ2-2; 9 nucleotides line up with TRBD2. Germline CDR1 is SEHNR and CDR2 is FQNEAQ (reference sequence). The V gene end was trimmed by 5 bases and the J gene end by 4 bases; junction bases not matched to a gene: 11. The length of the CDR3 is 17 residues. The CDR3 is CASSQGVRGGRTGELFF. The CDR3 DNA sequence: TGTGCCAGCAGCCAAGGTGTGCGGGGGGGCCGCACCGGGGAGCTGTTTTTT.

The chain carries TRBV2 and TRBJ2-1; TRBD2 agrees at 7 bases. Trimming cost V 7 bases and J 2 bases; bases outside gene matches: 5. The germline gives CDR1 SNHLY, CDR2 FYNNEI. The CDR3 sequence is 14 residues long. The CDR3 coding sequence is TGTGCCAGCATCAAAAGCGGGGCCTACAATGAGCAGTTCTTC. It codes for CASIKSGAYNEQFF.

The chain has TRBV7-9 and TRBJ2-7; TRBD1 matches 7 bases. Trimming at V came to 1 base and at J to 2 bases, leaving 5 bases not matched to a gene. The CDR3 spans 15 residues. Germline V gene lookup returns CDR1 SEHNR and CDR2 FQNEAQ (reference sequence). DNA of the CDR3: TGTGCCAGCAGCTTAGACCGGGACAGAGCCTACGAGCAGTACTTC. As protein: CASSLDRDRAYEQYF.

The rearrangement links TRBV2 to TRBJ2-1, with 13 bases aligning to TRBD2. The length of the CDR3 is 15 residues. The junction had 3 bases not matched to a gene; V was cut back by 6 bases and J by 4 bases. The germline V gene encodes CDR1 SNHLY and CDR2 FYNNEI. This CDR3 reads CASRKLAGGYNEQFF. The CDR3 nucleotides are TGTGCCAGCAGGAAACTAGCGGGGGGGTACAATGAGCAGTTCTTC.

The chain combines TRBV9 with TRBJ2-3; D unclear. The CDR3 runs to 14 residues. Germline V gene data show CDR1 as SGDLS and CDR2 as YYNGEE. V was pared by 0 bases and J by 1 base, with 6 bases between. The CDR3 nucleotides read TGTGCCAGCAGCGTAGAACAACGCACAGATACGCAGTATTTT. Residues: CASSVEQRTDTQYF.

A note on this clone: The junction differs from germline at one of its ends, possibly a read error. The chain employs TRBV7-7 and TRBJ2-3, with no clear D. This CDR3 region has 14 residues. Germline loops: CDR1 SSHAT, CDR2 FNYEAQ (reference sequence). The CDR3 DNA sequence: TGTGCTAGCAGCTTAGGATTAGCATCAGATACGCAGTATTTT. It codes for CASSLGLASDTQYF.

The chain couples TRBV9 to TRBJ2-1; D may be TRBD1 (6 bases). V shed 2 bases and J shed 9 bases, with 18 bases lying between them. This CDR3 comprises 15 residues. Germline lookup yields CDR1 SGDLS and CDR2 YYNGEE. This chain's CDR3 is CASSVQLSGQPEQFF. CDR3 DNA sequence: TGTGCCAGCAGCGTTCAGCTCTCAGGACAGCCTGAGCAGTTCTTC.

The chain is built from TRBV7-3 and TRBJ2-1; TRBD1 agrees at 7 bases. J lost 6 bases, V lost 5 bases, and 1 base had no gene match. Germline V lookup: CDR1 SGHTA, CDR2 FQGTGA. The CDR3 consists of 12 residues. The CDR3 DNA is TGTGCCAGCAGCGACAGGGTCAATGAGCAGTTCTTC. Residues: CASSDRVNEQFF. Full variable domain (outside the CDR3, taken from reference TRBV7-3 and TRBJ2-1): GAGVSQTPSNKVTEKGKYVELRCDPISGHTALYWYRQSLGQGPEFLIYFQGTGAADDSGLPNDRFFAVRPEGSVSTLKIQRTERGDSAVYLCASSDRVNEQFFGPGTRLTVL.

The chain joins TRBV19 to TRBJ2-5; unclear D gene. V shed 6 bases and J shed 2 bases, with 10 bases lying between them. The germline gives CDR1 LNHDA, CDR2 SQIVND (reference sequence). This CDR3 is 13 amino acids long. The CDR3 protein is CASSFGRQETQYF. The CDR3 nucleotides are TGTGCCAGTAGCTTCGGCCGTCAAGAGACCCAGTACTTC.

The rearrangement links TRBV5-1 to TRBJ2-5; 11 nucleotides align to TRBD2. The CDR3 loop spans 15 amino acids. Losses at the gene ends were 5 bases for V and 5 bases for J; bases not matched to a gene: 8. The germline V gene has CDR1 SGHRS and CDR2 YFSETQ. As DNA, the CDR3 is TGCGCCAGCAGGGAAACTAGCGGGGGCCACGAGACCCAGTACTTC. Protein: CASRETSGGHETQYF.

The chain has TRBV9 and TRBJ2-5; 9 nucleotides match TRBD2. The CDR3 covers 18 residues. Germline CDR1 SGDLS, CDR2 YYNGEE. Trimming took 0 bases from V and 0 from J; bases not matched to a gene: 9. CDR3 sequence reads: CASSVGGLAGMYQETQYF. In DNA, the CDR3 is TGTGCCAGCAGCGTAGGAGGCCTAGCGGGGATGTACCAAGAGACCCAGTACTTC.

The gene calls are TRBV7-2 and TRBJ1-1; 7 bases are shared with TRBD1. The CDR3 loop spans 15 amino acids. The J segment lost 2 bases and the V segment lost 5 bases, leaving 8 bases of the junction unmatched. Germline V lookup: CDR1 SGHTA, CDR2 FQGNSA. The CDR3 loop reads CASSTRQGTNTEAFF. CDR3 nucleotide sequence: TGTGCCAGCAGCACCCGACAGGGAACCAACACTGAAGCTTTCTTT.

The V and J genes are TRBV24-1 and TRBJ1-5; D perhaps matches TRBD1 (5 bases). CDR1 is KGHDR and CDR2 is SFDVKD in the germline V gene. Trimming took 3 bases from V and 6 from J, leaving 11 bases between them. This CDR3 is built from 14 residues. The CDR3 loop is CATSDIGHFQPQHF. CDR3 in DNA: TGTGCCACCAGTGATATAGGACATTTTCAGCCCCAGCATTTT.